This TCR beta chain came from a study of beta chain features in type 1 diabetes. Background on the study: Patients shared similar age, gender and cell yields with healthy donors. Study-wide points: The VDJ junctions of type 1 diabetes patients carried fewer insertions and more deletions. PCR might preferentially amplify shorter templates, equally in patients and controls.

Every bit of the isolated RNA underwent reverse transcription, so sequencing read expressed TCRB transcripts. The method was immunoSEQ multiplex PCR; TCRdb's version includes in-frame clones alone and lacks a portion of them. Of more than 120,000 clones in the sample, 10% were seen once. This clone was seen ten or more times. Its antigen is not identified. The authors sorted CD4+ naive, central memory, regulatory and stem cell-like memory cells via CD45RO/CCR7/CD25/CD127/CD95/CD27. The V gene's germline CDR1 is SGHDN and CDR2 FVKESK. There are 17 residues in the CDR3. V was shortened by 0 bases and J by 2 bases, with 16 bases between the two germline ends.

This sequence joins TRBV14 and TRBJ2-5; D might be TRBD2 (5 bases). The sample was naive CD4+ T cells from blood. This receptor was taken from a man younger than 35 in good health. In DNA form, the CDR3 reads TGTGCCAGCAGCCAAGATCGGAGCGGACGAGTTCAAGAGACCCAGTACTTC. Protein sequence: CASSQDRSGRVQETQYF.